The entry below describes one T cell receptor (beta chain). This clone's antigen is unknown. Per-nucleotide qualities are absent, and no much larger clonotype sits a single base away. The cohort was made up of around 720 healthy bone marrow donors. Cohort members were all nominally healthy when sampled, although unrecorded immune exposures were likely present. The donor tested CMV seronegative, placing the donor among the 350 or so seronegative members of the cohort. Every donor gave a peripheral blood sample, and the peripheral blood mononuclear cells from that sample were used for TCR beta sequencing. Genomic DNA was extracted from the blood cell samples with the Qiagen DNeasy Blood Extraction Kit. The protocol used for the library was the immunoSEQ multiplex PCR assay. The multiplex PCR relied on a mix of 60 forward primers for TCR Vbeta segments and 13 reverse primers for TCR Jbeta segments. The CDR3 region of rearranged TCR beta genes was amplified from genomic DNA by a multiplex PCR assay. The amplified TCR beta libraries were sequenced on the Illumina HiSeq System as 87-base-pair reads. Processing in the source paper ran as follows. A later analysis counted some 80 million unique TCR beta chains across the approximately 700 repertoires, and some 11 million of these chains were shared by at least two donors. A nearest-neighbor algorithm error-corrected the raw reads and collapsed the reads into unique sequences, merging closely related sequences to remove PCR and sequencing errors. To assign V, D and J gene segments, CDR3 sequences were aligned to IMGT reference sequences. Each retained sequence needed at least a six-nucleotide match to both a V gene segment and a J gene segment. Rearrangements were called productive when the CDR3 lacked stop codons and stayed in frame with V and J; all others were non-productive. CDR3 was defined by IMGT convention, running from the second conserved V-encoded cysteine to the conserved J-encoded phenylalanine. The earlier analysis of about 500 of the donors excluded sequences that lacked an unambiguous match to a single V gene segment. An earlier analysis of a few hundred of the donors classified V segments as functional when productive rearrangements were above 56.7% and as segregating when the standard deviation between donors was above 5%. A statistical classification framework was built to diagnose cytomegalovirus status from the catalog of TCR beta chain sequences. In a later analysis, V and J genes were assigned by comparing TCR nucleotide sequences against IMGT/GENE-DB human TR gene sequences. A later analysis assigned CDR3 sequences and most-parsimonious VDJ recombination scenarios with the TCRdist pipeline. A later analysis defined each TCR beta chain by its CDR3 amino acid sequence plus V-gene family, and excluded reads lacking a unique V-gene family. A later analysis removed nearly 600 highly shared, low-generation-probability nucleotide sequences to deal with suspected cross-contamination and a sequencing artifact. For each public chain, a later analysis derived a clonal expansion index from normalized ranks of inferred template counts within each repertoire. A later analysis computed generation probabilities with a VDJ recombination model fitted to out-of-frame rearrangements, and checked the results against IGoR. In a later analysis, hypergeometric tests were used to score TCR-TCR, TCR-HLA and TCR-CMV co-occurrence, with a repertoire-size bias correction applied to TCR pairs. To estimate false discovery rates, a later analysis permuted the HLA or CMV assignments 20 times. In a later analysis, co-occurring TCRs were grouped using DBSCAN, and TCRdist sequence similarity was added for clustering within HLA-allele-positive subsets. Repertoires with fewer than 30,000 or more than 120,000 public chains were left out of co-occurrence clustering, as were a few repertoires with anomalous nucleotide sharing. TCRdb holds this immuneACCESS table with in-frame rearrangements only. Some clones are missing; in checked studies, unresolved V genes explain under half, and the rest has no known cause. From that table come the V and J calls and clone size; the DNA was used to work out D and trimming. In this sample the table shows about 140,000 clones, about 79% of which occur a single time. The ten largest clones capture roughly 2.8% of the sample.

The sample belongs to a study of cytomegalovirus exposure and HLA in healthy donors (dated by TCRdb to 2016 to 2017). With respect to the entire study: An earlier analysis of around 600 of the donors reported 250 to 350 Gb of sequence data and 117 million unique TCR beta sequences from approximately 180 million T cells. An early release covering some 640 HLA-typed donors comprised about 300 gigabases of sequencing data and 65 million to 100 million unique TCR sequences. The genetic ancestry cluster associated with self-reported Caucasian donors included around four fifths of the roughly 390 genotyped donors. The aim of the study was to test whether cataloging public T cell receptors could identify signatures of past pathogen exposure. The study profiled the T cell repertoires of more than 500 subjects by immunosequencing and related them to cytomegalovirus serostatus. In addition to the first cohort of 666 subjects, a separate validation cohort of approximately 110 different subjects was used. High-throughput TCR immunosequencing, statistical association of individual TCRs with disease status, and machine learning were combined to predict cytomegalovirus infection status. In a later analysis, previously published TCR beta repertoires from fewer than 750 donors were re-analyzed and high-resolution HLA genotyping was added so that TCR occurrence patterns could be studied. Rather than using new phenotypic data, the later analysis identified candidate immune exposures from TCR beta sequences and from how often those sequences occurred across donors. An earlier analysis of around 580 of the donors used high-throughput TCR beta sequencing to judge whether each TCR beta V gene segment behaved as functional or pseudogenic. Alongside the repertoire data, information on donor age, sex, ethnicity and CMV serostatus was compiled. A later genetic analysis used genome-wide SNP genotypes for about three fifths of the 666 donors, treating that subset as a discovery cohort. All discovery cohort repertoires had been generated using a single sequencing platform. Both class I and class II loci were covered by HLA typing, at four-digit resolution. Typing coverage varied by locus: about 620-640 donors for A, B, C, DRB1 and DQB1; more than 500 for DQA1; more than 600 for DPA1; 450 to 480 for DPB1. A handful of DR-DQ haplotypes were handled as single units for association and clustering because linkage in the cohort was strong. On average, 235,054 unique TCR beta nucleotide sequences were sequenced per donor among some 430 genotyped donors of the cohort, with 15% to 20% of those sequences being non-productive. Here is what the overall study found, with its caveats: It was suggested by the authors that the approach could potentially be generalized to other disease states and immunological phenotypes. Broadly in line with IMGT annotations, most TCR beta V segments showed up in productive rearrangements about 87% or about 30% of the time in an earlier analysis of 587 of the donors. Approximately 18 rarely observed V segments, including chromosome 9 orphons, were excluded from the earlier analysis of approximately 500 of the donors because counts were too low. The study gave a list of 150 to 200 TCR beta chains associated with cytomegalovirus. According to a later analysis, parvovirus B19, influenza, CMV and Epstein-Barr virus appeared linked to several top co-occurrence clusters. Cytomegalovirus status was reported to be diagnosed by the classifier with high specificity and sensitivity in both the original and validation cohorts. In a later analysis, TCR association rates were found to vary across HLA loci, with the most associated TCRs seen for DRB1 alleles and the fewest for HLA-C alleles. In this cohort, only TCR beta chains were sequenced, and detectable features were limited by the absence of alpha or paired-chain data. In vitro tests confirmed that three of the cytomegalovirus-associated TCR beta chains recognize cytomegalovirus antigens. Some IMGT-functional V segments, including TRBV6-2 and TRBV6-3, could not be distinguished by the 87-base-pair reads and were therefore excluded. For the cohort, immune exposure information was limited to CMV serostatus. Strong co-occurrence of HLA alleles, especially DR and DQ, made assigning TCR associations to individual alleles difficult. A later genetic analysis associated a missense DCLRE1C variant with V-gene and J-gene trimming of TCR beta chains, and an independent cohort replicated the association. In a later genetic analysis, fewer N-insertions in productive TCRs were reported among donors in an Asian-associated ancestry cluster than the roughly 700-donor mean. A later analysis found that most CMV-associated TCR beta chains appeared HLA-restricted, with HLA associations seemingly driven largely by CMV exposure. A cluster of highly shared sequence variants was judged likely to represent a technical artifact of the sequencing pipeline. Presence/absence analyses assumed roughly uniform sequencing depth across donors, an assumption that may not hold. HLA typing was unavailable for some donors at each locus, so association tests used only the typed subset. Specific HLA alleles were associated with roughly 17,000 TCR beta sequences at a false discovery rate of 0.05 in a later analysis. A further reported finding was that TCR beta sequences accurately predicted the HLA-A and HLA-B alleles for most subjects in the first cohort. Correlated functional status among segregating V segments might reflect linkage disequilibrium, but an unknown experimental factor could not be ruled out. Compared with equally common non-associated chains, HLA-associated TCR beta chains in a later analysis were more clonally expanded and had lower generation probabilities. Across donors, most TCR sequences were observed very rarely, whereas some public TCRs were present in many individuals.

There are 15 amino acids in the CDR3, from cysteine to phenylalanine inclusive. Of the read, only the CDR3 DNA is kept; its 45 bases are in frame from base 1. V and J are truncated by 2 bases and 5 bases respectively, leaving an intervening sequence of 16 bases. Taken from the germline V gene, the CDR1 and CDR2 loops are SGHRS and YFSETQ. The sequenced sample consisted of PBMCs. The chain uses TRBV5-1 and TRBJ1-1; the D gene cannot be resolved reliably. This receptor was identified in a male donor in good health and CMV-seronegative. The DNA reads TGCGCCAGCAGCTTCTTATCCGGGGTAAATACTGAAGCTTTCTTT. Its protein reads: CASSFLSGVNTEAFF.